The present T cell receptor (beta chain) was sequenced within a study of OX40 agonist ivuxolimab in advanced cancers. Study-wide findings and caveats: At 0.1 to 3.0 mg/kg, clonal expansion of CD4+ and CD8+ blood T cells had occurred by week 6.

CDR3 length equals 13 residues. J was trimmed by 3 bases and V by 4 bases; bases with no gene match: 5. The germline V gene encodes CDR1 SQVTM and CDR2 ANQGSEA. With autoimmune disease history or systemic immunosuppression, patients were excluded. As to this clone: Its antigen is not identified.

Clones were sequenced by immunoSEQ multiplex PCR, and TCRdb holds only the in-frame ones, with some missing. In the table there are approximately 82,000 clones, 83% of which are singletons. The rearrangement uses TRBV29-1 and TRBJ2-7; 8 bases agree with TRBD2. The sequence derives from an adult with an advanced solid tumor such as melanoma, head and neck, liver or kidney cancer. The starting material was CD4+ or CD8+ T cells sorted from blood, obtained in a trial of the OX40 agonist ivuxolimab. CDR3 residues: CSVVTSGGYEQYF. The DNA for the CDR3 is TGCAGCGTTGTAACTAGCGGAGGCTACGAGCAGTACTTC.